These T cell receptor beta chains were read from a single sample in a study of control samples from healthy donors and cancer patients. This table comes from immunoSEQ multiplex PCR, and its TCRdb copy is limited to in-frame clones, with some not included. The data contain approximately 65,000 clones, roughly 90% of them singletons. The source material was PBMCs. The receptors stem from a man between 60 and 70 years old with lung cancer. Each CDR3 is given with its conserved first and last residue. Each record gives: J gene, clone size, V gene, D gene, CDR3 DNA, CDR3 protein. A D gene is named only where the DNA matches it firmly. For some rows the clone size is stated as once, few or many, or as a class when expanded; others skip it.

>TRBJ1-2|.|TRBV18|.
TGTGCCAGCTCACCCGGACAGCCGGAAATCTACACCTTC
CASSPGQPEIYTF
>TRBJ2-7|.|TRBV5-1|TRBD1
TGCGCCAGCAAACAGGGGCCTAACAACGAGCAGTACTTC
CASKQGPNNEQYF
>TRBJ1-5|.|TRBV30|.
TGTGCCTGGAGTGTATGGCAGGGCGGGATGAGCAATCAGCCCCAGCATTTT
CAWSVWQGGMSNQPQHF
>TRBJ1-2|.|TRBV5-1|.
TGCGCCAGCAGCTTGGTTGATGGGACGGACTATGGCTACACCTTC
CASSLVDGTDYGYTF
>TRBJ1-6|.|TRBV27|TRBD1
TGTGCCAGCCGATTCGGGACAGAAGATTCACCCCTCCACTTT
CASRFGTEDSPLHF
>TRBJ1-1|.|TRBV29-1|TRBD1
TGCAGCGAACGGACAGGGGCAACTGAAGCTTTCTTT
CSERTGATEAFF
>TRBJ2-3|.|TRBV9|.
TGTGCCAGCAGCGTGCGGGGACACACAGATACGCAGTATTTT
CASSVRGHTDTQYF
>TRBJ1-2|.|TRBV24-1|TRBD1
TGTGCCACCAGTGTCGGGACAGGGGGCGTTGGCTACACCTTC
CATSVGTGGVGYTF
>TRBJ2-3|.|TRBV6-4|.
TGTGCCAGCGTGTGGTTCGGTGGACTGAAGAGCACAGATACGCAGTATTTT
CASVWFGGLKSTDTQYF
>TRBJ2-7|.|TRBV11-2|.
TGTGCCAGCAGCGGAGCAGGGACAAGAATGTACGAGCAGTACTTC
CASSGAGTRMYEQYF
>TRBJ2-1|.|TRBV11-2|.
TGTGCCAGCAGCCCGAGGTACAATGAGCAGTTCTTC
CASSPRYNEQFF
>TRBJ1-1|.|TRBV28|.
TGTGCCAGCAGTGCCGGGACACAAAACACTGAAGCTTTCTTT
CASSAGTQNTEAFF
>TRBJ2-2|.|TRBV9|.
TGTGCCAGCAGTCCGCTAGATGCCGGGGAGCTGTTTTTT
CASSPLDAGELFF
>TRBJ1-1|.|TRBV7-3|TRBD1
TGTGCCAGCAGCCGATCAGGGGGGATGGAGACTGAAGCTTTCTTT
CASSRSGGMETEAFF
>TRBJ1-4|.|TRBV6-2/TRBV6-3|.
TGTGCCAGCAGTTACTCAGCGGCAGAAAAACTGTTTTTT
CASSYSAAEKLFF
>TRBJ2-1|.|TRBV7-6|.
TGTGCCAGCAGTCCTACGTTCTCCTACAATGAGCAGTTCTTC
CASSPTFSYNEQFF
>TRBJ2-3|.|TRBV24-1|.
TGTGCCACCAGTGTAGCAGATACGCAGTATTTT
CATSVADTQYF
>TRBJ1-1|.|TRBV6-6|TRBD1
TGTGCCAGCAGTTACTCGGGGACAGGGGAGAACACTGAAGCTTTCTTT
CASSYSGTGENTEAFF
>TRBJ1-1|.|TRBV6-5|.
TGTGCCAGCAGTCGGGTGATGAACACTGAAGCTTTCTTT
CASSRVMNTEAFF
>TRBJ1-1|once|TRBV6-1|.
TGTGCCAGCAGTGAAGCGTTGGCACGGACAGCCTTCGGGACTGAAGCTTTCTTT
CASSEALARTAFGTEAFF
>TRBJ2-1|once|TRBV6-5|TRBD1
TGTGCCAGCAGCGCTAGTACTCCGACAGGGCTTTTATTCTTC
CASSASTPTGLLFF
>TRBJ2-1|medium-sized|TRBV6-4|TRBD1
TGTGCCAGCAGTGGGGACAGCAACAATGAGCAGTTCTTC
CASSGDSNNEQFF
>TRBJ1-4|.|TRBV6-6|TRBD1
TGTGCCAGCAAGACAGGGACTAATGAAAAACTGTTTTTT
CASKTGTNEKLFF
>TRBJ2-3|.|TRBV7-2|TRBD1
TGTGCCAGCAGCCCCGGACAGGGGAGAGAAGATACGCAGTATTTT
CASSPGQGREDTQYF
>TRBJ1-1|.|TRBV6-2/TRBV6-3|.
TGTGCCAGCAGTCCGCGTCCGATGAACACTGAAGCTTTCTTT
CASSPRPMNTEAFF
>TRBJ2-3|few|TRBV5-8|.
TGTGCCAGCAGCTTGAAGGGTTTCAACACAGATACGCAGTATTTT
CASSLKGFNTDTQYF